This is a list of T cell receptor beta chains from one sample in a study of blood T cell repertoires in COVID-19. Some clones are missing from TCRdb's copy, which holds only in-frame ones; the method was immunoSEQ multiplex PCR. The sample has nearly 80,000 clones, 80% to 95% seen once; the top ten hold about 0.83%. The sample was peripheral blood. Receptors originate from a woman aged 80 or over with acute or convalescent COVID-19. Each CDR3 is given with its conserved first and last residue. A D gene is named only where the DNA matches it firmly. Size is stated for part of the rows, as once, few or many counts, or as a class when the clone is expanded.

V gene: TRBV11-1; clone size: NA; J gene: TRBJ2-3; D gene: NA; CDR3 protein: CASSSQGGYTDTQYF; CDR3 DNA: TGTGCCAGCAGCAGCCAGGGGGGCTACACAGATACGCAGTATTTT
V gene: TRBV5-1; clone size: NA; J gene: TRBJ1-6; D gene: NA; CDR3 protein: CASSSDGLNSPLHF; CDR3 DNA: TGCGCCAGCAGCTCGGACGGACTTAATTCACCCCTCCACTTT
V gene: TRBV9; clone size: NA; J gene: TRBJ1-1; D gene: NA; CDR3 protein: CASSPTVNTEAFF; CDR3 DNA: TGTGCCAGCAGCCCAACAGTGAACACTGAAGCTTTCTTT
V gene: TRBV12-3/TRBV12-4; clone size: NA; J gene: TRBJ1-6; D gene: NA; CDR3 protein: CASSLAGGSPLHF; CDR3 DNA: TGTGCCAGCAGTTTAGCGGGGGGTTCACCCCTCCACTTT
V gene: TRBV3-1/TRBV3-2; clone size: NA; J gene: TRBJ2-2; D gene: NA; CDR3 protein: CASSQDLTSGELFF; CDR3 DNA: TGTGCCAGCAGCCAAGATTTAACATCCGGGGAGCTGTTTTTT
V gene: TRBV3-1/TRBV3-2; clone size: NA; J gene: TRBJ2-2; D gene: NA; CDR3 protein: CASRAKNTGELFF; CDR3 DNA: TGTGCCAGCAGAGCGAAAAACACCGGGGAGCTGTTTTTT
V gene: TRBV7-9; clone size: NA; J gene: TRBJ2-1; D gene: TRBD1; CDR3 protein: CASSLDRGILNEQFF; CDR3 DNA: TGTGCCAGCAGCCTCGACAGGGGTATTTTGAATGAGCAGTTCTTC
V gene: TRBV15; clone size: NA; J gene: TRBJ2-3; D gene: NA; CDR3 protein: CATRRGGESDTQYF; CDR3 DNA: TGTGCCACCAGGAGGGGGGGCGAGTCAGATACGCAGTATTTT
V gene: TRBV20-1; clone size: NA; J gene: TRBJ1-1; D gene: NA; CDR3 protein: CSASDGGMNTEAFF; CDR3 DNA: TGCAGTGCTAGTGACGGCGGGATGAACACTGAAGCTTTCTTT
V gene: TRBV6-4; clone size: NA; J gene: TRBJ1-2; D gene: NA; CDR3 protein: CASSEAGFYYGYTF; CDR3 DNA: TGTGCCAGCAGTGAGGCAGGATTTTACTATGGCTACACCTTC
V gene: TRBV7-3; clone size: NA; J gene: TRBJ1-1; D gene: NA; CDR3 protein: CASSLGHSNTEAFF; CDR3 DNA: TGTGCCAGCAGCTTAGGACACTCGAACACTGAAGCTTTCTTT
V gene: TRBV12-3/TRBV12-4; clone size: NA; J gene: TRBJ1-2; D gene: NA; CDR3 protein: CASGEQGYGYTF; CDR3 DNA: TGTGCCAGCGGGGAACAGGGATATGGCTACACCTTC
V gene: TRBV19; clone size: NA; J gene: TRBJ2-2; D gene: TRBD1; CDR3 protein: CASRPRDRTTGELFF; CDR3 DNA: TGTGCCAGTAGGCCTCGGGACAGGACAACCGGGGAGCTGTTTTTT
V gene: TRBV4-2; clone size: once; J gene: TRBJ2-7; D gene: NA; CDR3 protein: CASSQALGLGEQYF; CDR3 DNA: TGTGCCAGCAGCCAAGCCCTCGGGTTGGGTGAGCAGTACTTC
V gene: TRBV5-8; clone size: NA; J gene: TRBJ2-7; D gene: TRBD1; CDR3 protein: CASSLRSGGFYEQYF; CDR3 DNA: TGTGCCAGCAGCTTGCGGTCAGGGGGCTTCTACGAGCAGTACTTC
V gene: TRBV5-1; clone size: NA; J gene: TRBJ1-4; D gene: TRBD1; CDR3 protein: CASSLGQGNNEKLFF; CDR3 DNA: TGCGCCAGCAGCCTGGGACAGGGGAATAATGAAAAACTGTTTTTT
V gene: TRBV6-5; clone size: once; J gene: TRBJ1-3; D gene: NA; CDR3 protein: CASSYSPGDGNTIYF; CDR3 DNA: TGTGCCAGCAGTTACTCGCCGGGGGATGGAAACACCATATATTTT
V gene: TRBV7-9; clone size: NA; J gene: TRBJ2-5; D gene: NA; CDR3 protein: CASSFTRLVEAQYF; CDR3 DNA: TGTGCCAGCAGCTTCACCAGACTCGTTGAGGCCCAGTACTTC
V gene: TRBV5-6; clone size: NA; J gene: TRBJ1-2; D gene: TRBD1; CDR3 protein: CASSLDRDYGYTF; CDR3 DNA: TGTGCCAGCAGCCTAGACAGGGACTATGGCTACACCTTC
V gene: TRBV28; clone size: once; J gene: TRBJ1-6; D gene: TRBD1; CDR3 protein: CASGQTGGLSPLHF; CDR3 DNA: TGTGCCAGCGGCCAAACAGGGGGCCTTTCACCCCTCCACTTT
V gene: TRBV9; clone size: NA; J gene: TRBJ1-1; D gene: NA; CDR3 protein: CASSVGLSSSTEAFF; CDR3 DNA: TGTGCCAGCAGCGTCGGTCTTTCCTCATCCACTGAAGCTTTCTTT
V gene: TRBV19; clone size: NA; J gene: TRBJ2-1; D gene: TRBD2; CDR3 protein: CATTAGVLVEQFF; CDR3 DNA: TGTGCCACCACGGCGGGAGTATTAGTTGAGCAGTTCTTC
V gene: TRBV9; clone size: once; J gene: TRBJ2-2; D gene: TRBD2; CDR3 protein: CASSVGTSGAGELFF; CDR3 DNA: TGTGCCAGCAGCGTAGGGACTAGCGGGGCCGGGGAGCTGTTTTTT
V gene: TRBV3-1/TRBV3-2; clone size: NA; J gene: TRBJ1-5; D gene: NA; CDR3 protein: CASSGGANQPQHF; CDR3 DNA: TGTGCCAGCAGCGGTGGGGCCAATCAGCCCCAGCATTTT
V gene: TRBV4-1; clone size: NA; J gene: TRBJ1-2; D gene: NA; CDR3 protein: CASSQDLSLQDSYNYGYTF; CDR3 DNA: TGCGCCAGCAGCCAAGATCTATCCCTGCAGGACAGCTATAACTATGGCTACACCTTC
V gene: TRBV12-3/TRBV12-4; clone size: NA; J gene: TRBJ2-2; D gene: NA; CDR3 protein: CASSLSGGELFF; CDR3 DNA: TGTGCCAGCAGTTTATCCGGGGGGGAGCTGTTTTTT
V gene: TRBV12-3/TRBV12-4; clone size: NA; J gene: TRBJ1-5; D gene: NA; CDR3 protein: CASTTVSNQPQHF; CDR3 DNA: TGTGCCAGCACCACAGTGAGCAATCAGCCCCAGCATTTT
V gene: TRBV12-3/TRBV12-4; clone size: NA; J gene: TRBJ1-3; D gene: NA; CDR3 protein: CASSFYSGNTIYF; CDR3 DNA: TGTGCCAGCAGTTTTTACTCTGGAAACACCATATATTTT
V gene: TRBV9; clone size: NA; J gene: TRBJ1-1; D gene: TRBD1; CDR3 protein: CASSVTGTGITEAFF; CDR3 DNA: TGTGCCAGCAGCGTAACCGGGACAGGTATCACTGAAGCTTTCTTT
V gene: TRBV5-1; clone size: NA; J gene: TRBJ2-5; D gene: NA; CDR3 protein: CASSSLQARETQYF; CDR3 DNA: TGCGCCAGCAGCTCCCTTCAGGCAAGAGAGACCCAGTACTTC
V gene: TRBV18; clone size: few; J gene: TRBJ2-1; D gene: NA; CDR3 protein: CASSLSSGTHPSEQFF; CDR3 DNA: TGTGCCAGCTCTCTTTCCTCCGGGACTCACCCATCTGAGCAGTTCTTC
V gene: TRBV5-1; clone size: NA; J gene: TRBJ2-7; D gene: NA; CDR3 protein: CASSLAGSSYEQYF; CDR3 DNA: TGCGCCAGCAGCTTGGCGGGGAGCTCCTACGAGCAGTACTTC
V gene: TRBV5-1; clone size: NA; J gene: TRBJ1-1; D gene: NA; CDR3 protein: CASSLLVGRANTEAFF; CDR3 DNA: TGCGCCAGCAGCTTGCTGGTCGGGCGGGCGAACACTGAAGCTTTCTTT